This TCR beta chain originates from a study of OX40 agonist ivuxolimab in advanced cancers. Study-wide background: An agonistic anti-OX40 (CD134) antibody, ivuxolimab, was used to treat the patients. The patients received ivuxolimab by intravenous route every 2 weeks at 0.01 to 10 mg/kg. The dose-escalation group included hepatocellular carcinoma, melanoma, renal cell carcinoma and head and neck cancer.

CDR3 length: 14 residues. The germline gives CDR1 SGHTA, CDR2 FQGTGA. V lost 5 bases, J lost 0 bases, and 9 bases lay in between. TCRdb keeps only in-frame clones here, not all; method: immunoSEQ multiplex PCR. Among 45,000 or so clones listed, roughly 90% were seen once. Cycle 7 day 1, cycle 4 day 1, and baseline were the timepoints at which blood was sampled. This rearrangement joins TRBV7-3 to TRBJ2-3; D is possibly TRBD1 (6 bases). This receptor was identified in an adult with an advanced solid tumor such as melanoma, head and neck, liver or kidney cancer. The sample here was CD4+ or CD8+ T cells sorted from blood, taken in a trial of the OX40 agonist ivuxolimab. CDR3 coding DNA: TGTGCCAGCAGCACTACAGGGAGCACAGATACGCAGTATTTT. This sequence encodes CASSTTGSTDTQYF.